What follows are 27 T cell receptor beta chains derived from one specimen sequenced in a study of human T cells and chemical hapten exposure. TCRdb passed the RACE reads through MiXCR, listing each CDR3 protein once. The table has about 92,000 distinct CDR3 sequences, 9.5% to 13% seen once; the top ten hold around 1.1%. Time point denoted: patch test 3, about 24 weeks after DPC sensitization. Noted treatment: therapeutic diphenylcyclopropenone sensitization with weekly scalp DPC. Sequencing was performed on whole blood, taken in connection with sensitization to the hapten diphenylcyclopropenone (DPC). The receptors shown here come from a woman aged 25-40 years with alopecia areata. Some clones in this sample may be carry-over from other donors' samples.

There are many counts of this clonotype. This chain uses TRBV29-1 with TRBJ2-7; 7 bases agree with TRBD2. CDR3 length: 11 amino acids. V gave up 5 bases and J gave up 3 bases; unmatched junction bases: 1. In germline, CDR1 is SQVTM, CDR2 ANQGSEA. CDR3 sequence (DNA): TGCAGCGTTCGCGGGAGCTACGAGCAGTACTTC. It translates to CSVRGSYEQYF.

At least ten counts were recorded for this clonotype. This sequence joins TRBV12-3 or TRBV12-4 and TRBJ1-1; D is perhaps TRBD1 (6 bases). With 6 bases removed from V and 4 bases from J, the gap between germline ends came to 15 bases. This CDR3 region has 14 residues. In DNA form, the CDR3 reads TGTGCCAGCAGCCCAACAGGGCGTGGCACTGAAGCTTTCTTT. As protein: CASSPTGRGTEAFF.

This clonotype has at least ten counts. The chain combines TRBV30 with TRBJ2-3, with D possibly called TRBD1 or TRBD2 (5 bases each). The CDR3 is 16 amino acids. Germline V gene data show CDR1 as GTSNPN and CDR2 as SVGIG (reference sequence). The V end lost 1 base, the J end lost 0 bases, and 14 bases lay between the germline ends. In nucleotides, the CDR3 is TGTGCCTGGAGTGGGGGGTGGGCATCTAGCACAGATACGCAGTATTTT. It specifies CAWSGGWASSTDTQYF.

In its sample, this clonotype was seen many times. CDR3 sequence: CASSTGLAGISDTQYF. The CDR3 bases are TGTGCCAGCAGCACGGGACTAGCGGGAATCTCAGATACGCAGTATTTT. The V gene is TRBV11-2, the J gene TRBJ2-3; 13 bases match TRBD2. Germline assignment: CDR1 SGHAT and CDR2 FQNNGV. The CDR3 sequence is 16 residues long. J was trimmed by 4 bases and V by 5 bases; bases with no gene match: 6.

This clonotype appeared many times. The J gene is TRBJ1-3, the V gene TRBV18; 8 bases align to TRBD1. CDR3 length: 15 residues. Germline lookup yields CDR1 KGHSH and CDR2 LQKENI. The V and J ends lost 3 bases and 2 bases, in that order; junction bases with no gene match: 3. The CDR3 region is CASSPGTGTGNTIYF. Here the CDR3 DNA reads TGTGCCAGCTCACCCGGGACAGGAACTGGAAACACCATATATTTT. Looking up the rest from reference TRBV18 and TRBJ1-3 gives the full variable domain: NAGVMQNPRHLVRRRGQEARLRCSPMKGHSHVYWYRQLPEEGLKFMVYLQKENIIDESGMPKERFSAEFPKEGPSILRIQQVVRGDSAAYFCASSPGTGTGNTIYFGEGSWLTVV.

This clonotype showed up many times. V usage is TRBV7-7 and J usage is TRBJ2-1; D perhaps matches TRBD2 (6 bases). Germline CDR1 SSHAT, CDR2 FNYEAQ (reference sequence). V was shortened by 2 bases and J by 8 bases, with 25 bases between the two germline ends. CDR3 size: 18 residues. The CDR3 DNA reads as TGTGCCAGCAGCTTATTAACAGCGTCTAGCGTTTTGACGGATGAGCAGTTCTTC. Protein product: CASSLLTASSVLTDEQFF.

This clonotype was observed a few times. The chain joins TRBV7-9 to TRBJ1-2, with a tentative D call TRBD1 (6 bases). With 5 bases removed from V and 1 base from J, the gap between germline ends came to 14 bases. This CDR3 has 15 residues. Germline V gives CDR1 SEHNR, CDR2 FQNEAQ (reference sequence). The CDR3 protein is CASSLDSTYNYGYTF. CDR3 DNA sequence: TGTGCCAGCAGCCTGGACAGCACCTATAACTATGGCTACACCTTC.

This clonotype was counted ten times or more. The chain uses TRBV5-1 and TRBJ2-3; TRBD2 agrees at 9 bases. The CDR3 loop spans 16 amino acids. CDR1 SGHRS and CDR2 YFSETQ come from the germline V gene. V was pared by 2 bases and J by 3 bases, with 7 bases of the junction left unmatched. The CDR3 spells CASSFRLADSTDTQYF. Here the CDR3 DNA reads TGCGCCAGCAGCTTCAGACTAGCGGACAGTACAGATACGCAGTATTTT.

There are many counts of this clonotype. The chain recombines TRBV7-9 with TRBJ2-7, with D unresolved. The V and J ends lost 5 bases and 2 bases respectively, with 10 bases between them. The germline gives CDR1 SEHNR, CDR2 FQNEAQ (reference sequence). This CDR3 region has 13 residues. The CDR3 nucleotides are TGTGCCAGCAGCCCCGCCCAGACCTACGAGCAGTACTTC. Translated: CASSPAQTYEQYF. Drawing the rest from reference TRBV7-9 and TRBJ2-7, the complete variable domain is DTGVSQNPRHKITKRGQNVTFRCDPISEHNRLYWYRQTLGQGPEFLTYFQNEAQLEKSRLLSDRFSAERPKGSFSTLEIQRTEQGDSAMYLCASSPAQTYEQYFGPGTRLTVT.

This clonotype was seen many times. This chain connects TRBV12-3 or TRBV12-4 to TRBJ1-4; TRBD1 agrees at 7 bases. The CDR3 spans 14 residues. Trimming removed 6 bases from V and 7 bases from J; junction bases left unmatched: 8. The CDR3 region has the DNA TGTGCCAGCAGCCCTGGACAGGAGATTGAAAAACTGTTTTTT. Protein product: CASSPGQEIEKLFF.

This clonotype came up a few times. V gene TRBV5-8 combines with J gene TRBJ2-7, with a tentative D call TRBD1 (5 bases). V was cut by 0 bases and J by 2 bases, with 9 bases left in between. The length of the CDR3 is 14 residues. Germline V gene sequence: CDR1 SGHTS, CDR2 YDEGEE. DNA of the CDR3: TGTGCCAGCAGCTTGGGGCCAGGGCCCTACGAGCAGTACGTC. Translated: CASSLGPGPYEQYV.

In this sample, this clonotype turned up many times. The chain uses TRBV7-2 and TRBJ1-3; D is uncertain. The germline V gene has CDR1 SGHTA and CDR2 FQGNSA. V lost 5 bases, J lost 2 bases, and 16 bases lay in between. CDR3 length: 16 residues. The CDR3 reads CASSPTAFSPGNTIYF. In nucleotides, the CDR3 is TGTGCCAGCAGCCCGACTGCCTTTTCTCCTGGAAACACCATATATTTT.

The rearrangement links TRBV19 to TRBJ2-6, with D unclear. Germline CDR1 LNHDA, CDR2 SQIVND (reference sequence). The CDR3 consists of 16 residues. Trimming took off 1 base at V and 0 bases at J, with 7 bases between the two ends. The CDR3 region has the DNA TGTGCCAGTAGTATAGCGGGCCTCTCTGGGGCCAACGTCCTGACTTTC. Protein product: CASSIAGLSGANVLTF.

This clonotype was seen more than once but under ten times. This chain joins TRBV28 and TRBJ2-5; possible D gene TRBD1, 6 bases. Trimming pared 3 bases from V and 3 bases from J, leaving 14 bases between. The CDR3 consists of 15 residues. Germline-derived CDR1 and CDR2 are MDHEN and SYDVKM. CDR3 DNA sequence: TGTGCCAGCAGTTTGGGTACAGGGAACGAAGAGACCCAGTACTTC. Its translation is CASSLGTGNEETQYF.

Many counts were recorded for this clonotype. The CDR3 loop is CASRGDRFNSPLHF. Here the CDR3 DNA reads TGTGCCAGCAGAGGTGACAGGTTTAATTCACCCCTCCACTTT. The V call is TRBV6-6, the J call TRBJ1-6; weak D call: TRBD1 (6 bases). In germline, CDR1 is MNHNY, CDR2 SVGAGI (reference sequence). V was cut by 6 bases and J by 6 bases, with 12 bases left in between. The CDR3 spans 14 residues.

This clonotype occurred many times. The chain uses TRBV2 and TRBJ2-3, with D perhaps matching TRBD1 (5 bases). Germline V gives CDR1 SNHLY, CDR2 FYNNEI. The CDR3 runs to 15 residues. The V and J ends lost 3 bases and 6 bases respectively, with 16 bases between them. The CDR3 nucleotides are TGTGCCAGCAGTGACCTAGGGGCCCTTCTGGATACGCAGTATTTT. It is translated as CASSDLGALLDTQYF.

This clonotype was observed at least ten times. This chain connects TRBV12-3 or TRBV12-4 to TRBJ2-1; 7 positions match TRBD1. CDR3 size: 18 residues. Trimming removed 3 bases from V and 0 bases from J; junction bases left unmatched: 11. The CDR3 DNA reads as TGTGCCAGCAGTTTCGCCGGTGGGGGACAGAGCTCCTACAATGAGCAGTTCTTC. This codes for CASSFAGGGQSSYNEQFF.

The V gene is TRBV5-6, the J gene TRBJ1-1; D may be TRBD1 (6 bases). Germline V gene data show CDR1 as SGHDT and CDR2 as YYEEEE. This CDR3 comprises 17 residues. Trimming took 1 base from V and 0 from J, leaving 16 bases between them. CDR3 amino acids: CASSLRTGSNMNTEAFF. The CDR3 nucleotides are TGTGCCAGCAGCTTGCGAACAGGGAGTAATATGAACACTGAAGCTTTCTTT.

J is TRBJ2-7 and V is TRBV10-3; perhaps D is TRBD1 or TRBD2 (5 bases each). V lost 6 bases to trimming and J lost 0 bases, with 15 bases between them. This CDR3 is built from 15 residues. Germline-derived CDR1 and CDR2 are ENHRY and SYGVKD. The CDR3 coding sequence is TGTGCCATCAGCCCCCAGGCAGGGACCTCCTACGAGCAGTACGTC. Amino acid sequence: CAISPQAGTSYEQYV.

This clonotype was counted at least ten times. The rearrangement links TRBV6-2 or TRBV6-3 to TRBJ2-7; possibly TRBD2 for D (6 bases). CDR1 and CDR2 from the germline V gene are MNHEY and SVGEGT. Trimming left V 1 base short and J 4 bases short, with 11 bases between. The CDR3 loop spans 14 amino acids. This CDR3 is CASSYLIGGYEQYF. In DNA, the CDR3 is TGTGCCAGCAGTTACTTAATTGGGGGGTACGAGCAGTACTTC.

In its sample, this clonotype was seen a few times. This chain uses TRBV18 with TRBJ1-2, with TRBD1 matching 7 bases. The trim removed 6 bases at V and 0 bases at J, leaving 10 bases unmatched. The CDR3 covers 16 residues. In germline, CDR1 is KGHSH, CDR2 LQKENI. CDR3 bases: TGTGCCAGCTCCGGCGGACAGGCCTCTTCTAACTATGGCTACACCTTC. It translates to CASSGGQASSNYGYTF.

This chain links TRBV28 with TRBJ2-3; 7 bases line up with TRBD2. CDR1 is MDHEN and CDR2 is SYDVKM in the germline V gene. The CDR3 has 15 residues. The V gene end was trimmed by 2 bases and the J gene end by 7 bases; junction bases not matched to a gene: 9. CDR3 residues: CASSLAGDFVNTQYF. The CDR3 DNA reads TGTGCCAGCAGTTTAGCGGGGGACTTTGTTAATACGCAGTATTTT.

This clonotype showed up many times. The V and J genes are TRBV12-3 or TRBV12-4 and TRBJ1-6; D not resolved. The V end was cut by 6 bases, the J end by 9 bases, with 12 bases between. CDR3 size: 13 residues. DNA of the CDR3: TGTGCCAGCAGCCAAGGGAAGACTTCACCCCTCCACTTT. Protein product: CASSQGKTSPLHF.

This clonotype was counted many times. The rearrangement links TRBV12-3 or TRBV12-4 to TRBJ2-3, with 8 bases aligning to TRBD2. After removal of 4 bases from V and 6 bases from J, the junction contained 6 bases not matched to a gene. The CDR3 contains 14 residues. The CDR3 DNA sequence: TGTGCCAGCAGTTCAGGGACTAGTGTCGATACGCAGTATTTT. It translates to CASSSGTSVDTQYF.

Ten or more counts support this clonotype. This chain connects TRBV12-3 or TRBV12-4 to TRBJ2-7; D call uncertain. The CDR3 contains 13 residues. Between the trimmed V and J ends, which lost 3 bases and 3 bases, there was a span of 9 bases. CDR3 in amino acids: CASSFRYSYEQYF. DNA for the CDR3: TGTGCCAGCAGTTTTAGGTACAGCTACGAGCAGTACTTC.

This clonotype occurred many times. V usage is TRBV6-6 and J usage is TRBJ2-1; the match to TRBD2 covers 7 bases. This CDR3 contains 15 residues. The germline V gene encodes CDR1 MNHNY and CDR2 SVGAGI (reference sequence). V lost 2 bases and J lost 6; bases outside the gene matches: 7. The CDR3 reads CASSYEGGPSNEQFF. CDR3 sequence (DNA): TGTGCCAGCAGTTACGAGGGAGGGCCCTCCAATGAGCAGTTCTTC.

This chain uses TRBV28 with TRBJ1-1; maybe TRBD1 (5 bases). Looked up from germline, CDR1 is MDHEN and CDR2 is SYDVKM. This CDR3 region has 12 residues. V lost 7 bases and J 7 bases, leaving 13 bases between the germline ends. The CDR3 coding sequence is TGTGCCAGCAACTTTTTCCAGGGTGAAGCTTTCTTT. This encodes CASNFFQGEAFF.